This TCR beta chain stems from a study of blood T cells in healthy people across ages. Alongside a J-beta primer mix, a sample-barcoded 5' primer served in a second PCR lasting about 7 to 11 cycles. TCRdb re-analysed the 5' RACE reads in MiXCR, keeping a single row per CDR3 protein. The sample lists around 780,000 distinct CDR3 sequences; approximately 24% were seen once. Germline V gene data show CDR1 as SGHKS and CDR2 as YYEKEE (reference sequence). CDR3 length: 16 amino acids. Trimming took off 3 bases at V and 4 bases at J, with 19 bases between the two ends. This clonotype was counted only a few times. These same records also appear under a second study, on T cells of mothers and their children.

Sequencing was carried out using blood. The chain carries TRBV5-5 and TRBJ1-1; D unclear. The receptor was isolated from a boy aged 5-17 years in good health. The CDR3 DNA sequence: TGTGCCAGCAGCTCGGTAAGCCGTTGGGAGGGCACTGAAGCTTTCTTT. Its protein product is CASSSVSRWEGTEAFF.